The present T cell receptor (beta chain) was sequenced within a study of blood T cells in healthy people across ages. Points from the study as a whole: Unsorted PBMCs ruled out conclusive naive versus antigen-experienced comparison. Per million T cells, the diversity of TCR beta decreased roughly linearly as age advanced.

Those donating, healthy Caucasian individuals from Russia, were aged about 6 to 100. Total RNA was isolated from each sample in quantities of at least 5.5 micrograms. This clonotype appeared a few times. What it binds is unknown. This CDR3 has 15 residues. The ends were cut back, 0 bases at V and 8 bases at J, with 15 bases in the middle. CDR1 SGHRS and CDR2 YFSETQ come from the germline V gene. With a J-beta primer mix and a sample-barcoded 5' primer, a second PCR ran about 7 to 12 cycles. Each CDR3 protein gets one entry after TCRdb re-called the 5' RACE reads with MiXCR. The sample includes 1.4 million to 1.5 million distinct CDR3 sequences, around 39% seen only once; the top ten take 7.9%.

Sequencing was performed on blood. The TCR sequence derives from a woman in her late teens or twenties in good health. The V and J genes are TRBV5-1 and TRBJ2-1, with D tentatively TRBD2 (6 bases). In DNA, the CDR3 is TGCGCCAGCAGCTTGGCCAGGGACTCTCTCGATGAGCAGTTCTTC. This encodes CASSLARDSLDEQFF.